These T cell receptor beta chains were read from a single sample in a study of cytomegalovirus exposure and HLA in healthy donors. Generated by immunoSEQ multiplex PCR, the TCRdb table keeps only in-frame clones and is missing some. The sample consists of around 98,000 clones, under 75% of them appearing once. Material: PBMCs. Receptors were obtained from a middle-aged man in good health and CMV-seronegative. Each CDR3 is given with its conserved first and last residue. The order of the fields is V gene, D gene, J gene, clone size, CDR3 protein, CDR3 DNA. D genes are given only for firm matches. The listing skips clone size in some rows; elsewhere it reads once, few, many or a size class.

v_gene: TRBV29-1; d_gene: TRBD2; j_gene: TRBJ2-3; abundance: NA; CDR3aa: CSVETLREGPTDTQYF; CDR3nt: TGCAGCGTTGAAACTCTACGGGAGGGGCCCACAGATACGCAGTATTTT
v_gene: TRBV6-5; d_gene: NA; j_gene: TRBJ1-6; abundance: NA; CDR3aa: CAASRQDNSPLHF; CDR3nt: TGTGCCGCTTCAAGACAGGATAATTCACCCCTCCACTTT
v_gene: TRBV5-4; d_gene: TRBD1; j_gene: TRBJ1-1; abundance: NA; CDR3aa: CASSWDRNTEAFF; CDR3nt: TGTGCCAGCAGCTGGGACAGGAACACTGAAGCTTTCTTT
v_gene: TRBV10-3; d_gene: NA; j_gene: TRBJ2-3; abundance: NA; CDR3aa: CAISERERTDTQYF; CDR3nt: TGTGCCATCAGTGAGCGGGAGCGCACAGATACGCAGTATTTT
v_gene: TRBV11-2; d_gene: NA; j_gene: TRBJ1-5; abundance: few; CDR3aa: CASSLQNNQPQHF; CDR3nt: TGTGCCAGCAGCTTACAGAATAATCAGCCCCAGCATTTT
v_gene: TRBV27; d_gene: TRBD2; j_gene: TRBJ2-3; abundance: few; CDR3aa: CASSLLGTRPLDTQYF; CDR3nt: TGTGCCAGCAGTTTATTGGGGACTAGGCCCTTGGATACGCAGTATTTT
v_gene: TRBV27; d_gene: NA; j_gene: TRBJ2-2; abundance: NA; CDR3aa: CASSFTQYRTGELFF; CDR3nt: TGTGCCAGCAGTTTTACCCAATACCGCACCGGGGAGCTGTTTTTT
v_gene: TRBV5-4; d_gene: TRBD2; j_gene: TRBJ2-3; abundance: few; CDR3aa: CASSFGLAGGTDTQYF; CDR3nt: TGTGCCAGCAGCTTCGGACTAGCGGGAGGGACAGATACGCAGTATTTT
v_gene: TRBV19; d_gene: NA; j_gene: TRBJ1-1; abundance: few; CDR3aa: CASTPGVGWGTEAFF; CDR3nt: TGTGCCAGTACCCCCGGGGTAGGGTGGGGCACTGAAGCTTTCTTT
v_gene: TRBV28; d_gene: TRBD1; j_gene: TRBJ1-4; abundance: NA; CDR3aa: CASRLPDRANEKLFF; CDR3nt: TGTGCCAGCAGATTACCGGACAGGGCTAATGAAAAACTGTTTTTT
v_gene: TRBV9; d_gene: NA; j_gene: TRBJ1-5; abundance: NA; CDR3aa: CASSVVVGTEQGPCNQPQHF; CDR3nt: TGTGCCAGCAGCGTAGTAGTGGGAACCGAACAGGGCCCTTGCAATCAGCCCCAGCATTTT
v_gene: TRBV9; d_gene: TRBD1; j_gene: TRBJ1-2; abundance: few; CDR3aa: CASTLDRADYGYTF; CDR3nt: TGTGCCAGCACCCTAGACAGGGCTGATTATGGCTACACCTTC
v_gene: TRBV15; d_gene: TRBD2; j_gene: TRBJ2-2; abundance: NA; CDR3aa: CATSRGWLAGEYTGELFF; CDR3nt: TGTGCCACCAGCAGAGGTTGGCTAGCGGGAGAGTACACCGGGGAGCTGTTTTTT
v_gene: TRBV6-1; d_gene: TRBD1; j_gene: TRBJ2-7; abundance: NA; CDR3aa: CASSVPDLGTGFTYEQYF; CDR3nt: TGTGCCAGCAGTGTCCCAGATCTCGGGACAGGATTTACCTACGAGCAGTACTTC
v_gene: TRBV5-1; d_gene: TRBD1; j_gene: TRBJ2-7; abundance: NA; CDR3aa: CASSWTGGSRDEQYF; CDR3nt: TGCGCCAGCAGCTGGACAGGGGGCAGTCGTGACGAGCAGTACTTC
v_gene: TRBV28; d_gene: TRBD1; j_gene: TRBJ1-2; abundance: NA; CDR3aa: CASSTGQTTNYGYTF; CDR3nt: TGTGCCAGCAGTACGGGACAGACGACTAACTATGGCTACACCTTC
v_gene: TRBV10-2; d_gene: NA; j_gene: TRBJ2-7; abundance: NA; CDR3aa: CASRKDRDGSYEQYF; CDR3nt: TGCGCCAGCAGGAAGGACCGGGATGGATCCTACGAGCAGTACTTC
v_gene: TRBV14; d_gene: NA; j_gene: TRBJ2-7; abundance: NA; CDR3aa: CASSQARQSSYEQYF; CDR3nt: TGTGCCAGCAGCCAAGCCAGGCAGAGCTCCTACGAGCAGTACTTC
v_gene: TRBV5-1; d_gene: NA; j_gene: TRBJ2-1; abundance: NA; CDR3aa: CASSLAPYQSHEQFF; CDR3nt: TGCGCCAGCAGCTTGGCTCCGTACCAGTCTCATGAGCAGTTCTTC
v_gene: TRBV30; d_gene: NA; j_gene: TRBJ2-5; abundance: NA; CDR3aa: CAWSGLGTQYF; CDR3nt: TGTGCCTGGTCAGGGCTTGGGACCCAGTACTTC
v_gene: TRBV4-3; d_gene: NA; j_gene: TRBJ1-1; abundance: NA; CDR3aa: CASSQKTGINTEAFF; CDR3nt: TGCGCCAGCAGCCAAAAGACGGGGATCAACACTGAAGCTTTCTTT
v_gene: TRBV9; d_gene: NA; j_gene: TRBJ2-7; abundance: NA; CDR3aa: CASSVYSQGDEQYF; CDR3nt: TGTGCCAGCAGCGTTTATTCACAGGGTGACGAGCAGTACTTC
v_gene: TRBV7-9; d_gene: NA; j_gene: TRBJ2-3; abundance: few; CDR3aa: CASSFSSLPTDTQYF; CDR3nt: TGTGCCAGCAGCTTCTCGAGTTTACCCACAGATACGCAGTATTTT
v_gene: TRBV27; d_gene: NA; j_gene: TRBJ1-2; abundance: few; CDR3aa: CASSPNSRYYGYTF; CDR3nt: TGTGCCAGCAGTCCGAACAGCCGATACTATGGCTACACCTTC
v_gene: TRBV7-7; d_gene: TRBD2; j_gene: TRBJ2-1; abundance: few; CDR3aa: CASSPGTSGNNEQFF; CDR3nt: TGTGCTAGCAGCCCAGGGACTAGCGGGAACAATGAGCAGTTCTTC
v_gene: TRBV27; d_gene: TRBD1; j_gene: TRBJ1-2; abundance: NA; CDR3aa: CASSPRTGYGYTF; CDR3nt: TGTGCCAGCAGTCCCCGGACAGGGTATGGCTACACCTTC
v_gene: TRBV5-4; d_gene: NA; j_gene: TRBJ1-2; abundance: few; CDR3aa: CASSLVTGRGYTF; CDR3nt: TGTGCCAGCAGCTTGGTTACAGGGAGAGGCTACACCTTC
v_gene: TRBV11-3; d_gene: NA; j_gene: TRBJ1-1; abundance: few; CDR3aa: CASMDRANTEAFF; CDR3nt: TGTGCCAGTATGGACAGAGCGAACACTGAAGCTTTCTTT
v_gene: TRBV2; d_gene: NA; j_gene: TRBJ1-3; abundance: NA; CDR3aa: CASSELGSGGNTIYF; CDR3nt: TGTGCCAGCAGTGAACTGGGGAGTGGTGGAAACACCATATATTTT
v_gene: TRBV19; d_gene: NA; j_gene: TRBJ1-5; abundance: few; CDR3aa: CASSSPGHTVQSQHF; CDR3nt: TGTGCCAGTAGTTCCCCGGGACACACTGTCCAATCCCAGCATTTT
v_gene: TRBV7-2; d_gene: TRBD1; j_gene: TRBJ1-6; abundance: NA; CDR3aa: CASKHGDREDSPLHF; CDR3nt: TGTGCCAGCAAACACGGGGACAGGGAAGATTCACCCCTCCACTTT
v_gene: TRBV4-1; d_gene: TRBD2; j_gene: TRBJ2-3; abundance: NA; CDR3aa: CASSQEPSGGAVADTQYF; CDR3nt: TGCGCCAGCAGCCAAGAACCCAGCGGGGGGGCCGTGGCAGATACGCAGTATTTT
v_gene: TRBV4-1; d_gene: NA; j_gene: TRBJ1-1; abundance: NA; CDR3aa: CASSQASQLQLLRGGGEAFF; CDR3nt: TGCGCCAGCAGCCAAGCGTCTCAGCTCCAACTCTTGAGGGGGGGCGGGGAAGCTTTCTTT
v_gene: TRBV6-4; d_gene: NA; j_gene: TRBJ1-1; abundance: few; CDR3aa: CASSVQVNTEAFF; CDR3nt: TGTGCCAGCAGTGTACAGGTGAACACTGAAGCTTTCTTT
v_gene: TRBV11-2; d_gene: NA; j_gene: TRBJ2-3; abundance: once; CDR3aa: CASSFWGGDRTDTQYF; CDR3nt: TGTGCCAGCAGCTTCTGGGGCGGGGACCGCACAGATACGCAGTATTTT
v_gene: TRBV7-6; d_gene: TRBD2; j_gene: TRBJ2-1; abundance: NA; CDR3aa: CASSSPLAGGRNEQFF; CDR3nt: TGTGCCAGCAGCTCACCCCTAGCGGGGGGCCGAAATGAGCAGTTCTTC
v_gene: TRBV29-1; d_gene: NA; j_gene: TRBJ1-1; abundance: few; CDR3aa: CSVGRDLNTEAFF; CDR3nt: TGCAGCGTTGGTCGGGACTTGAACACTGAAGCTTTCTTT
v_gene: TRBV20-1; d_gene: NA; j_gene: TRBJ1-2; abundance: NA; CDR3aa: CSGDRFEGYTF; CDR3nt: TGCAGCGGAGACAGGTTTGAAGGCTACACCTTC
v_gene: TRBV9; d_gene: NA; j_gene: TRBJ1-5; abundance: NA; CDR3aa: CASKLTEGSNQPQHF; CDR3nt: TGTGCCAGCAAATTAACGGAGGGTAGCAATCAGCCCCAGCATTTT
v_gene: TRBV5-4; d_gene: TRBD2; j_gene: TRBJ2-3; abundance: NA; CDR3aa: CASSLSLAGVDTQYF; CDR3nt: TGTGCCAGCAGCTTGTCCTTAGCGGGAGTAGATACGCAGTATTTT
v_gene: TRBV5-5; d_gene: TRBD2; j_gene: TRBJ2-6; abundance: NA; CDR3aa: CASSRSASGRAGANVLTF; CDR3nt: TGTGCCAGCAGCCGGTCGGCTAGCGGGAGGGCTGGGGCCAACGTCCTGACTTTC
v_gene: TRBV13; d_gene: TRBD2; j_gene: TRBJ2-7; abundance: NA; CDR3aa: CASSRIAGGINEQYF; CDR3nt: TGTGCCAGCAGTCGTATAGCGGGGGGGATCAACGAGCAGTACTTC
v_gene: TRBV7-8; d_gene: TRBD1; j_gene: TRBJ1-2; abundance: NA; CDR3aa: CASSSLDRGANGYTF; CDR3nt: TGTGCCAGCAGCTCCCTCGACAGGGGGGCAAACGGCTACACCTTC
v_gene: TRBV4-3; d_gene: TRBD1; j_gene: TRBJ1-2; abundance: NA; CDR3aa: CASSHSTMDREFSNYGYTF; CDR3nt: TGCGCCAGCAGCCATTCTACTATGGACAGGGAGTTCAGTAACTATGGCTACACCTTC
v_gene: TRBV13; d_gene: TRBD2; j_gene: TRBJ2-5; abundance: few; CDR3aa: CASSFRAGETQYF; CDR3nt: TGTGCCAGCAGCTTTAGAGCGGGGGAGACCCAGTACTTC
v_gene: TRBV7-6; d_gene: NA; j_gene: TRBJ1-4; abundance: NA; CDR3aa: CASRPINENEKLFF; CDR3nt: TGTGCCAGCAGACCAATAAATGAGAATGAAAAACTGTTTTTT
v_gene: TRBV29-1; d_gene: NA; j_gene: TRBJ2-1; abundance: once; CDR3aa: CSVEEYNEQFF; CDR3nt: TGCAGCGTCGAGGAGTACAATGAGCAGTTCTTC
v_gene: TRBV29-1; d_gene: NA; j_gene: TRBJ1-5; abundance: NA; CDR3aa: CSAAGGRDLPQHF; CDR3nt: TGCAGCGCTGCTGGTGGGAGGGACCTGCCCCAGCATTTT
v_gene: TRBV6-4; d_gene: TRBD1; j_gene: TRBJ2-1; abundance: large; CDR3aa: CASSDQDRGPYNEQFF; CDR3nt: TGTGCCAGCAGTGACCAAGACAGGGGACCCTACAATGAGCAGTTCTTC
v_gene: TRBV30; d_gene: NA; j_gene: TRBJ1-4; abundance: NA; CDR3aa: CAWSEKPGQRSEKLFF; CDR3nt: TGTGCCTGGAGTGAAAAACCGGGACAAAGAAGTGAAAAACTGTTTTTT
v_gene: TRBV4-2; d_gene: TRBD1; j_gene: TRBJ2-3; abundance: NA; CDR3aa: CASSYRDSDTDTQYF; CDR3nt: TGTGCCAGCAGCTACCGGGACAGCGACACAGATACGCAGTATTTT
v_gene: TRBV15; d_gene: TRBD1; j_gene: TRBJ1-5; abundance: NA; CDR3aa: CATSSRDRDNGGNQPQHF; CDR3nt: TGTGCCACCAGCAGCCGAGACAGGGACAACGGTGGCAATCAGCCCCAGCATTTT
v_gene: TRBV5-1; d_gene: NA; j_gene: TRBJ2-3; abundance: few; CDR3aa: CASSTTGTSTDTQYF; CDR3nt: TGCGCCAGCAGCACGACAGGGACTAGCACAGATACGCAGTATTTT
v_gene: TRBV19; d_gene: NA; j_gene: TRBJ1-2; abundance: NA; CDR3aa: CASSRTGFFGYTF; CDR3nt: TGTGCCAGTAGCAGAACAGGGTTCTTTGGCTACACCTTC
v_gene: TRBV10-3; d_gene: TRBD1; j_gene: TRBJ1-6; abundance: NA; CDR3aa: CASSGTGDSPLHF; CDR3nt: TGTGCCTCCTCCGGGACAGGGGATTCACCCCTCCACTTT